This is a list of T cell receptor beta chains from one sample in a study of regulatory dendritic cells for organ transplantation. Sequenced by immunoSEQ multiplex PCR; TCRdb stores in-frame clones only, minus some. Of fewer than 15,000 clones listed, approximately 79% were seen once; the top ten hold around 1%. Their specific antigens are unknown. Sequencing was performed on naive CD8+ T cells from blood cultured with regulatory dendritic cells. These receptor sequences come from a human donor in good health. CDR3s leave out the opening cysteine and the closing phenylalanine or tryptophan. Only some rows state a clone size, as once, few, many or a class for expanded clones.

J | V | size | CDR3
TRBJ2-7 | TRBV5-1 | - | ASSFSRGQGRDEQY
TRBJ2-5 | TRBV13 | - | ASSNKGRGAETQY
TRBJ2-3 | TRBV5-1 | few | ASSGADTQY
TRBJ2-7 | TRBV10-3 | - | AISESGSGHPYEQY
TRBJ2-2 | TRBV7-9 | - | ASSQTGTNTGELF
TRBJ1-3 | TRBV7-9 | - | ASSLTGISGNTIY
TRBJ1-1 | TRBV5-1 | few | ASSQVSGTEAF
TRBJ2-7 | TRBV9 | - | ASSLGTGGLYEQY
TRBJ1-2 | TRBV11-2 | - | ASSRDTSNYGYT
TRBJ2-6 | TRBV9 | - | ASSVAGHSAGANVLT
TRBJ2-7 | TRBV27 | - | ASSPSGSGRYEQY
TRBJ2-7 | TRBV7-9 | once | ASSHQASEQY
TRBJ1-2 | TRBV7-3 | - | ASSFLRLTTGDYGYT
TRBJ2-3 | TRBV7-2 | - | ASSRYGGGGNTQY
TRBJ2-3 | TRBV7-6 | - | ASSGPGHTDTQY
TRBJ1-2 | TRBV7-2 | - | ASSQSVLDGYT
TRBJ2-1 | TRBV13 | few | ASSIGGDNEQF
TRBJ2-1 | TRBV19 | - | ASRPPGLRFTEQF
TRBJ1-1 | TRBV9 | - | ASRMNEANTEAF
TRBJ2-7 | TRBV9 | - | ASSVGWQSYEQY
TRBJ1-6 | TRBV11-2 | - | ASSSRARRSSSPLH
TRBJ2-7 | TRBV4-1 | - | ASSQVQHYEQY
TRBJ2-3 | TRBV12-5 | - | ASVTELPSGTDTQY
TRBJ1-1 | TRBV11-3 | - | ASSWTGVLAEAF
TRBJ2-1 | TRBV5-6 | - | ASSYRGLAGVEEQF
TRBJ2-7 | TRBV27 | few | ASRQGGALSYEQY
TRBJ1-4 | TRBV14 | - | ASSLHRGTREKLF
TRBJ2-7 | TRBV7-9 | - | ASSLGGDEQY
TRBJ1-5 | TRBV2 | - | ASSDTGGSSNQPQH
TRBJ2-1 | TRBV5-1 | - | ASSLSFGGYNEQF
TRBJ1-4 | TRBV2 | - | ASSGGATNEKLF
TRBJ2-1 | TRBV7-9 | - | ASSLGRTSVEQF
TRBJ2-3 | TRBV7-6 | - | ASSLPLAGREDTQY
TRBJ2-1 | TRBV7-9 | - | ASSPPGSYNEQF
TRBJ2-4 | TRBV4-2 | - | ASSQPEGTGAIRAKNIQY